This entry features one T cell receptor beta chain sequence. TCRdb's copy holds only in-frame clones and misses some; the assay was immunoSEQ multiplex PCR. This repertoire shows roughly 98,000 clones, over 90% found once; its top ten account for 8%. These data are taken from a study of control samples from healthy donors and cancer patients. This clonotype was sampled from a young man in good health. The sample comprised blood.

CDR3 in DNA: TGTGCCAGCAGCTTTGGCGGGGGCGTAGGCTACACCTTC. Encoded protein: CASSFGGGVGYTF. The chain couples TRBV5-6 to TRBJ1-2, with D possibly being TRBD1 (6 bases). Trimming stripped 2 bases from V and 8 bases from J, with 13 bases between. The germline CDR1 and CDR2 sequences are SGHDT and YYEEEE. The CDR3 runs 13 residues.